This T cell receptor (beta chain) was identified in a study of CD8 T cells in Susac syndrome. Random hexamers primed reverse transcription of 0.5 to 1 ug RNA. TCR beta CDR3 was amplified by immunoSEQ covering 54 Vbeta and 13 Jbeta. TCRdb redid the calling of the immunoSEQ multiplex PCR reads with MiXCR, one entry per CDR3 protein. The data hold 150,000 to 200,000 distinct CDR3 sequences, with about 90% observed a single time. This clonotype was recorded once. What it recognizes is unknown. V shed 5 bases, J shed 14 bases, and the junction held 7 bases outside the gene matches. There are 12 residues in the CDR3. Study findings and constraints: In its TCR sequencing and HLA analysis, the study acknowledged that the number of individuals was relatively small.

From blood CD8+ and CD4+ T cells, the TCR beta chain was sequenced. Healthy donors served as the controls. They were matched for age and sex. The rearrangement uses TRBV12-3 or TRBV12-4 and TRBJ2-3, with 10 positions matching TRBD2. The TCR originated in a human donor in good health. The sequenced material came from CD4+ T cells from PBMCs. CDR3 nucleotides: TGTGCCAGCAGTCCCCCGAGCGGGAGGGCGTATTTT. Its protein is CASSPPSGRAYF.